This TCR beta chain emerged from a study of shared clonotypes between healthy human individuals. Study-level results: Relative to their counterparts shared across all four donors, non-shared clonotypes exhibited diminished generation probabilities.

Germline V gives CDR1 LGHNA, CDR2 YNFKEQ. There are 15 residues in the CDR3. Deletions cut 1 base from V and 4 bases from J, with 10 bases between. Naive CD8 cells were CD45RO-negative, positively selected for CCR7, excluding terminally differentiated effector memory CD45RA+ cells. On this clone: The antigen is not known.

How the authors handled the data: Owing to the provision of junction-only sequences devoid of quality scores by immunoSEQ, filtering differed. Sequencing used immunoSEQ multiplex PCR; TCRdb keeps in-frame clones, though not all of them. V and J calls and clone size are those listed in that table; D and trimming were worked out from the DNA. The profile covers millions of clones, with more than 85% appearing a single time and about 1.5% taken by the ten largest. V gene TRBV4-2 combines with J gene TRBJ2-2, with D unclear. Sequences were obtained from naive CD8+ T cells from PBMCs. The TCR was taken from a man aged 18 to 29 in good health. Some clones in this sample may be carry-over from other donors' samples. The CDR3 coding sequence is TGTGCCAGCAGCCAAGGTTACCTGTCCACCGGGGAGCTGTTTTTT. Its translation: CASSQGYLSTGELFF.